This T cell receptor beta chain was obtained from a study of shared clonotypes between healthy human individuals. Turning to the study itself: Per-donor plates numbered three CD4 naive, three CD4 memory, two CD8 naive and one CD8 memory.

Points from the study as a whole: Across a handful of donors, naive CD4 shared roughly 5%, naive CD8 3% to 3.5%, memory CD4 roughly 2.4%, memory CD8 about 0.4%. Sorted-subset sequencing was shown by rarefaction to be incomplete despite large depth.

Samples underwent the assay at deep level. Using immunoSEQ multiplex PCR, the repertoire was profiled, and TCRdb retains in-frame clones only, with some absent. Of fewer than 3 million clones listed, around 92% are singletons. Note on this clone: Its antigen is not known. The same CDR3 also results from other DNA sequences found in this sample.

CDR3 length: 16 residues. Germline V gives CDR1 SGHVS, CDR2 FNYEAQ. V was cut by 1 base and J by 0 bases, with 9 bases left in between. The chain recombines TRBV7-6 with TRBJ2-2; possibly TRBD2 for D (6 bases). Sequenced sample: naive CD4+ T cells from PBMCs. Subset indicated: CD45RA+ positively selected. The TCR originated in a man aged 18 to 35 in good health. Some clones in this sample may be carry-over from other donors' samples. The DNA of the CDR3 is TGTGCCAGCAGCTTAGAAGTAGCGGCGAACACCGGGGAGCTGTTTTTT. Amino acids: CASSLEVAANTGELFF. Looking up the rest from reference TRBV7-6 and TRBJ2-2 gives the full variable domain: GAGVSQSPRYKVTKRGQDVALRCDPISGHVSLYWYRQALGQGPEFLTYFNYEAQQDKSGLPNDRFSAERPEGSISTLTIQRTEQRDSAMYRCASSLEVAANTGELFFGEGSRLTVL.